The clone carrying this T cell receptor (beta chain) was counted many times. What it binds is not known. The authors made TCR beta libraries by quantitative 5'-RACE with molecular barcodes. Via MiXCR, TCRdb re-called the 5' RACE reads, giving one row per CDR3 protein. This repertoire shows hundreds of thousands of distinct CDR3 sequences, 20% found once; its top ten account for less than 9%. The data are from a study of CD8 T cells in ankylosing spondylitis. Findings of the study overall: Reactive arthritis synovial fluid and blood previously showed some of these motif variants. It was reported that disease-linked clones were significantly enriched in matched ankylosing spondylitis synovial fluid.

The clonotype originates from a male donor with ankylosing spondylitis or in good health (not recorded which). Sequencing was done on a sample of blood, either unsorted or a sorted T cell fraction (not recorded which).

CDR3 region: CASSLYGDNEQFF. In DNA, the CDR3 is TGTGCCAGCAGTTTGTACGGTGACAATGAGCAGTTCTTC. This chain uses TRBV12-3 or TRBV12-4 with TRBJ2-1; D ambiguous. Trimming removed 3 bases at V and 5 bases at J, with 8 bases between. CDR3 length equals 13 residues.